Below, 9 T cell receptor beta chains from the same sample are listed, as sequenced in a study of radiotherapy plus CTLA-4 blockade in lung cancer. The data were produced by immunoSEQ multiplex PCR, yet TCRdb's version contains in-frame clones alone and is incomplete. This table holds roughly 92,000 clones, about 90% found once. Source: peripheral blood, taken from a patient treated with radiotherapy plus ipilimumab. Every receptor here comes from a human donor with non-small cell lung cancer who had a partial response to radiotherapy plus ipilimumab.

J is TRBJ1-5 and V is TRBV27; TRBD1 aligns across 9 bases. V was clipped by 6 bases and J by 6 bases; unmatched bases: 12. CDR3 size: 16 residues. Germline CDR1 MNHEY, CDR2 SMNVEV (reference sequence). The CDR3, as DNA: TGTGCCAGCAGGACTCTTAGGACAGGGGATCTTCAGCCCCAGCATTTT. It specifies CASRTLRTGDLQPQHF.

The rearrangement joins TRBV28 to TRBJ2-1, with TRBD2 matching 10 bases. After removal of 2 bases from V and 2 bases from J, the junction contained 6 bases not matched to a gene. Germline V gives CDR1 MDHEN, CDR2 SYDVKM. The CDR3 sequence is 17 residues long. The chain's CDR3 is CASSLGASGSPYNEQFF. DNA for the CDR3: TGTGCCAGCAGTTTAGGCGCTAGCGGGAGCCCCTACAATGAGCAGTTCTTC.

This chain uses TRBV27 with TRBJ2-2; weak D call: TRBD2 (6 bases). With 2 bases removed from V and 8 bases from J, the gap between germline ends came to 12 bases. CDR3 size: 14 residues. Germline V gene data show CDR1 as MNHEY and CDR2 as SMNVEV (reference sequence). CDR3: CASSLGAEGGELFF. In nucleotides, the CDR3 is TGTGCCAGCAGTTTAGGAGCGGAGGGGGGGGAGCTGTTTTTT.

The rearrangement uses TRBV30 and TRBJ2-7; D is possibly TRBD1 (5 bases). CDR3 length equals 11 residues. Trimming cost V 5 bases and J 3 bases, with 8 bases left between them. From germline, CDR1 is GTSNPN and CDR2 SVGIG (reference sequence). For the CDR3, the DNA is TGTGCCTGGGGCAGGGTCTACGAGCAGTACTTC. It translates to CAWGRVYEQYF.

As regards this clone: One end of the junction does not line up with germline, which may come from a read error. The CDR3 spells CASSPGGTGYTEAFF. As DNA, the CDR3 is TGTGCCAGCAGCCCTGGCGGGACAGGGTACACTGAAGCTTTCTTT. This chain links TRBV4-1 with TRBJ1-1; 9 bases align to TRBD1. This CDR3 contains 15 residues. Germline V gene lookup returns CDR1 MGHRA and CDR2 YSYEKL.

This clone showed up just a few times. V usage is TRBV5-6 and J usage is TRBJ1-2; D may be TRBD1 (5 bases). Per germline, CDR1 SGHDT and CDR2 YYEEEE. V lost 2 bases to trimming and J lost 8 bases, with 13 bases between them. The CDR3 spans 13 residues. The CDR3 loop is CASSFGGAGGYTF. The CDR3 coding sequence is TGTGCCAGCAGCTTTGGAGGGGCTGGGGGCTACACCTTC.

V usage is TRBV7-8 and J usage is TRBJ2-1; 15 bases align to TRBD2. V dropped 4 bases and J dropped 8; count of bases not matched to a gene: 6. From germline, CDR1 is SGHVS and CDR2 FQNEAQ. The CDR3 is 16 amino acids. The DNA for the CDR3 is TGTGCCAGCAGCTCAGGGACTAGCGGGAGGTGGTATGAGCAGTTCTTC. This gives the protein CASSSGTSGRWYEQFF.

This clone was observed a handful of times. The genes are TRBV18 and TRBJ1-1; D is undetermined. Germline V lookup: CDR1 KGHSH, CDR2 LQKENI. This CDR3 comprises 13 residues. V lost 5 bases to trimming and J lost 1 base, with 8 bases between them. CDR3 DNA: TGTGCCAGCTCATCCGACAAGAACACTGAAGCTTTCTTT. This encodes CASSSDKNTEAFF.

The CDR3 sequence: CASNPHDRAYGYTF. The CDR3, as DNA: TGTGCCAGCAACCCCCATGACAGGGCCTATGGCTACACCTTC. The chain carries TRBV28 and TRBJ1-2; 7 bases are shared with TRBD1. Germline lookup yields CDR1 MDHEN and CDR2 SYDVKM. This CDR3 comprises 14 residues. The trim removed 7 bases at V and 4 bases at J, leaving 9 bases unmatched.